The clone carrying this T cell receptor (beta chain) was observed a handful of times. Its antigen is still unknown. RNA transcripts served as the template for amplifying TCR beta CDR3 regions. First-round RT-PCR targeting the TCR CDR3 was performed with the HTBI primer set. TCRdb analysed the multiplex PCR reads with MiXCR anew, one entry per CDR3 protein. This table has approximately 610,000 distinct CDR3 sequences, roughly 14% appearing once. The sample originates from a study of T cells in Graves' hyperthyroidism and ophthalmopathy. At the level of the study: Sampling of peripheral blood happened at initial diagnosis, prior to any treatment.

Uncontrolled infection, other autoimmune disease, pregnancy or lactation excluded patients. V shed 5 bases and J 5 bases; nucleotides not matched to a gene: 9. The CDR3 consists of 16 residues. Germline CDR1 reads SGHTA; CDR2 reads FQGNSA. Notes on the study in general: Ophthalmopathy onset followed model prediction by a median about seven months.

J is TRBJ2-5 and V is TRBV7-2; 12 bases map to TRBD2. The clonotype originates from a woman aged 40 to 49 with Graves' ophthalmopathy. The sequencing sample was made of blood. CDR3 region: CASSPLGLAGRETQYF. Here the CDR3 DNA reads TGTGCCAGCAGCCCCCTGGGACTAGCGGGCAGGGAGACCCAGTACTTC.